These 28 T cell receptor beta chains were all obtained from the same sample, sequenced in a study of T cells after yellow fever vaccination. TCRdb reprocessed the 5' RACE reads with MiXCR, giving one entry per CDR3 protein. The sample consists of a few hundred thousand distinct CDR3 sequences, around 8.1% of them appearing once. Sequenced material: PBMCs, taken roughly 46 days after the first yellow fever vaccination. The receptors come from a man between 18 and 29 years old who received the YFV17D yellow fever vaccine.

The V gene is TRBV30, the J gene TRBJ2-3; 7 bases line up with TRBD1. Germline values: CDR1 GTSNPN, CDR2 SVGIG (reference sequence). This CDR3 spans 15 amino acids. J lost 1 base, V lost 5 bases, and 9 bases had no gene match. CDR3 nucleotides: TGTGCCTGGGAGACAAGACAGGGTGGCACAGATACGCAGTATTTT. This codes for CAWETRQGGTDTQYF.

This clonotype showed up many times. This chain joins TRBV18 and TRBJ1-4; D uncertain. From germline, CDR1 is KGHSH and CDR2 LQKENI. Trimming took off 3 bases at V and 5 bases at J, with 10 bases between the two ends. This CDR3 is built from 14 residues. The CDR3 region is CASSPQPENEKLFF. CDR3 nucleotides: TGTGCCAGCTCACCGCAGCCAGAAAATGAAAAACTGTTTTTT.

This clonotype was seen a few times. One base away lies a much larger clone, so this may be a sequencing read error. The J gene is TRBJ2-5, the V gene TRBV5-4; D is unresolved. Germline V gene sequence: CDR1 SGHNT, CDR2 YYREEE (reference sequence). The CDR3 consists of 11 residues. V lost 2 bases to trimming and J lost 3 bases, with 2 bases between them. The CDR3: CASSFKETQYF. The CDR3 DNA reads TGTGCCAGCAGCTTCAAAGAGACCCAGTACTTC.

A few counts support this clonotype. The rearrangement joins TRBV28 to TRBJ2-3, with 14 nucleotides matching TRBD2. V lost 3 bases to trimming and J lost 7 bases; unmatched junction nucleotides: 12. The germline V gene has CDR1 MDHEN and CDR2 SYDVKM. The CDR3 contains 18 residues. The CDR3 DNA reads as TGTGCCAGCAGTTTCGATTTTCGACTAGCGGGGGGGCCTTATACGCAGTATTTT. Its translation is CASSFDFRLAGGPYTQYF.

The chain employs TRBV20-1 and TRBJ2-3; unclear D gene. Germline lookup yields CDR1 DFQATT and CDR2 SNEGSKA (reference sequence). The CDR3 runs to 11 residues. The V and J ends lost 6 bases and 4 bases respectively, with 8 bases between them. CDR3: CSAAASDTQYF. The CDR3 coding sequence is TGCAGTGCGGCTGCTTCAGATACGCAGTATTTT.

In nucleotides, the CDR3 is TGCAGTGCTAGCAGCGGGGGGTCCTATGAGCAGTTCTTC. Protein sequence: CSASSGGSYEQFF. The chain uses TRBV20-1 and TRBJ2-1; 9 bases line up with TRBD2. With 3 bases clipped from V and 8 bases from J, the junction kept 5 bases outside the gene matches. Germline loops: CDR1 DFQATT, CDR2 SNEGSKA (reference sequence). The CDR3 is made up of 13 amino acids.

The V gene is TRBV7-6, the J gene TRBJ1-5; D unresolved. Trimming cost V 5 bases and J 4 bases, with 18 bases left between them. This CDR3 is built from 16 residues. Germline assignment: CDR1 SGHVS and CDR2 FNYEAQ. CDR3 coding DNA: TGTGCCAGCAGCGCCTACCCCGGCATTTCAAATCAGCCCCAGCATTTT. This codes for CASSAYPGISNQPQHF.

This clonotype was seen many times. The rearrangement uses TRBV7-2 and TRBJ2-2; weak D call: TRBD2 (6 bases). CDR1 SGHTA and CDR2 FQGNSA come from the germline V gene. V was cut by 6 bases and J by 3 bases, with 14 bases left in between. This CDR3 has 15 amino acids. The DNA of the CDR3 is TGTGCCAGCAGAGTACTTAGCGGAGACACCGGGGAGCTGTTTTTT. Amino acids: CASRVLSGDTGELFF. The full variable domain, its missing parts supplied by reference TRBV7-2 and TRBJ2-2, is GAGVSQSPSNKVTEKGKDVELRCDPISGHTALYWYRQSLGQGLEFLIYFQGNSAPDKSGLPSDRFSAERTGGSVSTLTIQRTQQEDSAVYLCASRVLSGDTGELFFGEGSRLTVL.

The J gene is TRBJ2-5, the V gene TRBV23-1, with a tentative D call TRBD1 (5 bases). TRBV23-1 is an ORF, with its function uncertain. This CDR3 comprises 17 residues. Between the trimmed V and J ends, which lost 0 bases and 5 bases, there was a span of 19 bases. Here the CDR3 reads CASSQSEWQGRVETQYF. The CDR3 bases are TGCGCCAGCAGTCAATCCGAGTGGCAGGGCAGGGTGGAGACCCAGTACTTC.

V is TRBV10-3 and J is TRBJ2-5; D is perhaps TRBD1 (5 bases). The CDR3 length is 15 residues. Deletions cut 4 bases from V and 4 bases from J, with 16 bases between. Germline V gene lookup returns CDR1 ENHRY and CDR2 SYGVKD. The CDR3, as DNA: TGTGCCATCAGTGGGGTCGAGGCTAGGGGAGAGACCCAGTACTTC. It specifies CAISGVEARGETQYF.

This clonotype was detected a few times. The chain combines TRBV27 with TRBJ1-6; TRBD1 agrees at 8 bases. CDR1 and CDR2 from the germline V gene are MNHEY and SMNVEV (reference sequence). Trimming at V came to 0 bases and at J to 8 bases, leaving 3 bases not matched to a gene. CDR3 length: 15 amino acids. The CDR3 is CASSLSQQGDSPLHF. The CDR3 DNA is TGTGCCAGCAGTTTATCGCAACAGGGGGATTCACCCCTCCACTTT.

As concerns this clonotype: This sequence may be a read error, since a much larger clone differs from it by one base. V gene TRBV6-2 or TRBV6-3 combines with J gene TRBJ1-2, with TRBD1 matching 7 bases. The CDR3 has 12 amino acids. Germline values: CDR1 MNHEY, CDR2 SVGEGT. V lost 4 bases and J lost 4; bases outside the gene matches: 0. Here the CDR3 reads CASSWDSYGYTF. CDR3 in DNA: TGTGCCAGCAGTTGGGACAGCTATGGCTACACCTTC.

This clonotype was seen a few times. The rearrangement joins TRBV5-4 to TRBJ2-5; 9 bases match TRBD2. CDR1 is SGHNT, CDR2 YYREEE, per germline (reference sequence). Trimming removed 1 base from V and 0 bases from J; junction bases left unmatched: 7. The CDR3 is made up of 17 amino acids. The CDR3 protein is CASSLPGTSTYQETQYF. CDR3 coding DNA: TGTGCCAGCAGCTTGCCCGGGACTAGCACGTACCAAGAGACCCAGTACTTC.

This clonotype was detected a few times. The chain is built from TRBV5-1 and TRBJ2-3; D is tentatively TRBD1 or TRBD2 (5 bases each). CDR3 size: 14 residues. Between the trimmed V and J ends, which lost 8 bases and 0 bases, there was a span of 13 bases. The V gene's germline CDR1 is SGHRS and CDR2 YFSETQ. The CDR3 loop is CASRDLTSTDTQYF. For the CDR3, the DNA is TGCGCCAGTCGGGACCTAACTAGCACAGATACGCAGTATTTT.

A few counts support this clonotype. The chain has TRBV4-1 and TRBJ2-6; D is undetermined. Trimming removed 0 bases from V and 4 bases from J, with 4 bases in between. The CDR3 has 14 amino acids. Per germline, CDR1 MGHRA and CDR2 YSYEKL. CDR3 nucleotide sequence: TGCGCCAGCAGCCAAGATGAAGGGGCCAACGTCCTGACTTTC. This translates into CASSQDEGANVLTF.

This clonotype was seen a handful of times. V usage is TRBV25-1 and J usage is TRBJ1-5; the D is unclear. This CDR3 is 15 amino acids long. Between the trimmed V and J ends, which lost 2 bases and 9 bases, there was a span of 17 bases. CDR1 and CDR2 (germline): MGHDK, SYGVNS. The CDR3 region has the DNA TGTGCCAGCAGTGAAAGTTGGCAATTTGGTCGGCCCCAGCATTTT. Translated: CASSESWQFGRPQHF.

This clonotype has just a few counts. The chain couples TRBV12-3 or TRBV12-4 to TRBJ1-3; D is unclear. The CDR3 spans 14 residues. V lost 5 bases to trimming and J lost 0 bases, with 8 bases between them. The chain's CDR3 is CASSDRSSGNTIYF. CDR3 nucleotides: TGTGCCAGCAGTGACCGTAGCTCTGGAAACACCATATATTTT.

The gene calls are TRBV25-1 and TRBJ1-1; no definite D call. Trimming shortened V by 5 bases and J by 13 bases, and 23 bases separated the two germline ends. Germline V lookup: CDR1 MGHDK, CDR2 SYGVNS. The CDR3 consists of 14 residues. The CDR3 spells CASSRHIGPSSFFF. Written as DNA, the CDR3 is TGTGCCAGCAGTCGACACATAGGGCCCTCGTCCTTTTTCTTT.

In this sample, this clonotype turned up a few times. The chain's CDR3 is CASSSGTQSSYEQYF. The DNA of the CDR3 is TGTGCCAGCAGTTCCGGGACGCAAAGCTCCTACGAGCAGTACTTC. V is TRBV6-5 and J is TRBJ2-7, with D possibly being TRBD1 or TRBD2 (5 bases each). The CDR3 loop spans 15 amino acids. Germline-derived CDR1 and CDR2 are MNHEY and SVGAGI. V shed 4 bases and J shed 0 bases, with 13 bases lying between them.

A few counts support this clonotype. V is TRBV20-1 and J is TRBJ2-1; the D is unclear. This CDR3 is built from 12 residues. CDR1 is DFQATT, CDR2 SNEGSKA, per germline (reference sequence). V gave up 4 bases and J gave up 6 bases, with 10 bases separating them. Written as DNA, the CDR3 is TGCAGTGCTACCCGCCTCCGCAATGAGCAGTTCTTC. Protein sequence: CSATRLRNEQFF.

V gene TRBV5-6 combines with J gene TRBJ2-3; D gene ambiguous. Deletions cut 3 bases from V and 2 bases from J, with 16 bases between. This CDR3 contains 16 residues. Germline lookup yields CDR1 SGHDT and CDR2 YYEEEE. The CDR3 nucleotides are TGTGCCAGCAGCTCCGACCTTAACCCGGACACAGATACGCAGTATTTT. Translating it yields CASSSDLNPDTDTQYF.

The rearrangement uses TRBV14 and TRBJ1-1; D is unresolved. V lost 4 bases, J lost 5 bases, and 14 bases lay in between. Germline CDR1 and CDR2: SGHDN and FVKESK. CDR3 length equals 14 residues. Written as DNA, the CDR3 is TGTGCCAGCAGCCGGGCCCTGACCGGAACTGAAGCTTTCTTT. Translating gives CASSRALTGTEAFF.

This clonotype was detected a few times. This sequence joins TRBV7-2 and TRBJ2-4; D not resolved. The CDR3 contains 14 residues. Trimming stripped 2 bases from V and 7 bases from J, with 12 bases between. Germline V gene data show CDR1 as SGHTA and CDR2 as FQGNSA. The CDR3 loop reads CASSLPLGWNIQYF. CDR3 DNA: TGTGCCAGCAGCTTACCCCTAGGGTGGAACATTCAGTACTTC.

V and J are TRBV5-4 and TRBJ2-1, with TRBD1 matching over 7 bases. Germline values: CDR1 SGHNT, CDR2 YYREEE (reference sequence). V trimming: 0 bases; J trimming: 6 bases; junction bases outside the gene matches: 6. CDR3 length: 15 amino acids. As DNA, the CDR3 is TGTGCCAGCAGCTTGGATAACCCAGGGGGCAATGAGCAGTTCTTC. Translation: CASSLDNPGGNEQFF.

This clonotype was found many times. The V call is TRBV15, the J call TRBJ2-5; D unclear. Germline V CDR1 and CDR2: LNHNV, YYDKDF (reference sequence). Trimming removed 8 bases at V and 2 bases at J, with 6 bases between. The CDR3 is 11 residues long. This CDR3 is CATLKQETQYF. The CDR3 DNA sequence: TGTGCCACCTTGAAGCAAGAGACCCAGTACTTC.

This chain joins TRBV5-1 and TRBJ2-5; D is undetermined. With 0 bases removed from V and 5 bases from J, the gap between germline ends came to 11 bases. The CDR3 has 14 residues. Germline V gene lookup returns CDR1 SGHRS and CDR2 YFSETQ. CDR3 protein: CASSLGSVEETQYF. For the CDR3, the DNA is TGCGCCAGCAGCTTGGGCAGTGTGGAGGAGACCCAGTACTTC.

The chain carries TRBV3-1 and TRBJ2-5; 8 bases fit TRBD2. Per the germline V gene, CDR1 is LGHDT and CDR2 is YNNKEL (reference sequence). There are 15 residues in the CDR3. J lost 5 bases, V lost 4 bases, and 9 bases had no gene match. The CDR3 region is CASSLGSGAEETQYF. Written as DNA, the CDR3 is TGTGCCAGCAGCCTGGGTAGCGGGGCAGAGGAGACCCAGTACTTC.

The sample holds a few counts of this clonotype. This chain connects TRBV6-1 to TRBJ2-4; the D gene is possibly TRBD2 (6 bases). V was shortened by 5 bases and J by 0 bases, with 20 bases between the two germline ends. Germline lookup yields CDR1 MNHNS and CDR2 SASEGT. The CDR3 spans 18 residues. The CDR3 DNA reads TGTGCCAGCAGTCGCAGACCTGGAGGGGACGAAGCCAAAAACATTCAGTACTTC. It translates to CASSRRPGGDEAKNIQYF.